This T cell receptor beta chain was captured in a study of cytomegalovirus exposure and HLA in healthy donors. Losses at the gene ends were 5 bases for V and 3 bases for J; bases not matched to a gene: 20. The CDR3 is made up of 19 amino acids. CDR1 and CDR2 (germline): SGHTA, FQGNSA. The data were produced by immunoSEQ multiplex PCR, yet TCRdb's version contains in-frame clones alone and is incomplete. The sample records roughly 52,000 clones, roughly 93% being singletons. The approximately 120-subject validation cohort, separate from the approximately 670-subject first cohort, included the donors. Study conclusions and caveats: Subsequent analysis revealed that first-cohort TCR clusters tended to co-occur in the approximately 120 validation repertoires. Rarity characterized most TCR sequences, yet some public TCRs appeared in many donors. Associated with cytomegalovirus, according to the listing, were approximately 160 TCR beta chains.

To note about this clone: Its antigen is still unknown.

The specimen sequenced was PBMCs. The chain recombines TRBV7-2 with TRBJ1-2, with TRBD1 matching over 8 bases. The TCR sequence derives from a woman in her late teens or twenties in good health and CMV-seropositive. The CDR3 bases are TGTGCCAGCAGCCGGGGTATCGGACAGGGAGGATTGGAATACTATGGCTACACCTTC. Translated, it gives CASSRGIGQGGLEYYGYTF.